Listed below are T cell receptor beta chains from one sample, sequenced in a study of technical replicates of blood from a handful of donors. Some clones are missing from TCRdb's copy, which holds only in-frame ones; the method was immunoSEQ multiplex PCR. The table shows tens of thousands of clones, with about nine tenths occurring only once. The sample consisted of T cells isolated from PBMCs. Receptors were obtained from a human donor in good health. The CDR3 runs from the conserved cysteine through the conserved F or W. A D gene is named only where the DNA matches it firmly. Part of the rows lack a size; the others show once, few, many or a class for expanded clones.

j_call: TRBJ2-3; d_call: TRBD2; v_call: TRBV15; clone_size: NA; cdr3_aa: CATSARLAGGADTQYF; cdr3_nt: TGTGCCACCAGCGCTAGACTAGCGGGAGGGGCAGATACGCAGTATTTT
j_call: TRBJ2-6; d_call: NA; v_call: TRBV9; clone_size: NA; cdr3_aa: CASSVFSSGANVLTF; cdr3_nt: TGTGCCAGCAGCGTGTTTAGCTCTGGGGCCAACGTCCTGACTTTC
j_call: TRBJ2-6; d_call: TRBD1; v_call: TRBV29-1; clone_size: NA; cdr3_aa: CSVEGVLGQGEAGANVLTF; cdr3_nt: TGCAGCGTTGAGGGGGTTTTGGGACAGGGAGAAGCTGGGGCCAACGTCCTGACTTTC
j_call: TRBJ1-4; d_call: TRBD1; v_call: TRBV6-5; clone_size: NA; cdr3_aa: CASSYRGPNEKLFF; cdr3_nt: TGTGCCAGCAGTTACAGGGGGCCTAATGAAAAACTGTTTTTT
j_call: TRBJ2-5; d_call: TRBD1; v_call: TRBV27; clone_size: NA; cdr3_aa: CASSSLGQGGETQYF; cdr3_nt: TGTGCCAGCAGTTCCCTCGGACAGGGTGGAGAGACCCAGTACTTC
j_call: TRBJ2-7; d_call: NA; v_call: TRBV5-8; clone_size: NA; cdr3_aa: CASSSHRDTLYEQYF; cdr3_nt: TGTGCCAGCAGCTCCCACCGGGACACCCTCTACGAGCAGTACTTC
j_call: TRBJ2-1; d_call: TRBD2; v_call: TRBV6-1; clone_size: NA; cdr3_aa: CASRTSGSGRGEQFF; cdr3_nt: TGTGCCAGCAGGACTAGCGGGAGCGGTCGCGGTGAGCAGTTCTTC
j_call: TRBJ2-5; d_call: TRBD1; v_call: TRBV28; clone_size: NA; cdr3_aa: CASRKGQGLGQETQYF; cdr3_nt: TGTGCCAGCAGAAAGGGACAGGGTTTGGGGCAAGAGACCCAGTACTTC
j_call: TRBJ1-2; d_call: NA; v_call: TRBV25-1; clone_size: NA; cdr3_aa: CASSAGRGSYTF; cdr3_nt: TGTGCCAGCAGTGCTGGAAGGGGGAGCTACACCTTC
j_call: TRBJ1-1; d_call: NA; v_call: TRBV5-6; clone_size: NA; cdr3_aa: CASTPTGMNTEAFF; cdr3_nt: TGTGCCAGCACTCCAACAGGCATGAACACTGAAGCTTTCTTT
j_call: TRBJ2-1; d_call: NA; v_call: TRBV6-6; clone_size: NA; cdr3_aa: CASNRGSKGEQFF; cdr3_nt: TGTGCCAGCAATCGGGGGAGCAAGGGTGAGCAGTTCTTC
j_call: TRBJ1-1; d_call: TRBD1; v_call: TRBV6-5; clone_size: NA; cdr3_aa: CASSTTGRNTEAFF; cdr3_nt: TGTGCCAGCAGTACGACAGGGAGGAACACTGAAGCTTTCTTT
j_call: TRBJ1-3; d_call: TRBD1; v_call: TRBV18; clone_size: once; cdr3_aa: CASSLGDSPSGNTIYF; cdr3_nt: TGTGCCAGCTCACTCGGGGACAGCCCGTCTGGAAACACCATATATTTT
j_call: TRBJ2-2; d_call: NA; v_call: TRBV4-1; clone_size: NA; cdr3_aa: CASRSREGSTGELFF; cdr3_nt: TGCGCCAGCAGGAGCCGGGAAGGGAGCACCGGGGAGCTGTTTTTT
j_call: TRBJ2-1; d_call: NA; v_call: TRBV10-3; clone_size: NA; cdr3_aa: CAIRSRNYNEQFF; cdr3_nt: TGTGCCATCAGATCTAGGAACTACAATGAGCAGTTCTTC
j_call: TRBJ1-2; d_call: NA; v_call: TRBV13; clone_size: NA; cdr3_aa: CASRDLTYFGGQHGYTF; cdr3_nt: TGTGCCAGCAGGGATTTAACATACTTTGGCGGCCAGCATGGCTACACCTTC
j_call: TRBJ2-1; d_call: NA; v_call: TRBV7-3; clone_size: NA; cdr3_aa: CASSLGGGNEQFF; cdr3_nt: TGTGCCAGCAGCTTAGGGGGAGGCAATGAGCAGTTCTTC
j_call: TRBJ2-1; d_call: NA; v_call: TRBV6-4; clone_size: NA; cdr3_aa: CASSEEDSSYNEQFF; cdr3_nt: TGTGCCAGCAGTGAAGAGGACAGCTCCTACAATGAGCAGTTCTTC
j_call: TRBJ2-1; d_call: NA; v_call: TRBV5-4; clone_size: NA; cdr3_aa: CASRAPRGEQFF; cdr3_nt: TGTGCCAGCAGGGCCCCTAGGGGCGAGCAGTTCTTC
j_call: TRBJ1-5; d_call: TRBD1; v_call: TRBV27; clone_size: NA; cdr3_aa: CASSFDRVSQPQHF; cdr3_nt: TGTGCCAGCAGTTTCGACAGGGTTAGTCAGCCCCAGCATTTT
j_call: TRBJ2-2; d_call: TRBD1; v_call: TRBV4-1; clone_size: NA; cdr3_aa: CASSQESRQGFTGELFF; cdr3_nt: TGCGCCAGCAGCCAAGAGTCGAGACAGGGGTTCACCGGGGAGCTGTTTTTT
j_call: TRBJ2-2; d_call: TRBD2; v_call: TRBV13; clone_size: NA; cdr3_aa: CASSSTTSGAPLTGELFF; cdr3_nt: TGTGCCAGCAGCTCCACAACTAGCGGAGCCCCGTTAACCGGGGAGCTGTTTTTT
j_call: TRBJ2-1; d_call: NA; v_call: TRBV5-1; clone_size: NA; cdr3_aa: CASSLSVDRNNEQFF; cdr3_nt: TGCGCCAGCAGCTTGTCTGTAGACAGAAACAATGAGCAGTTCTTC
j_call: TRBJ2-7; d_call: NA; v_call: TRBV4-1; clone_size: NA; cdr3_aa: CASSQPSGSYEQYF; cdr3_nt: TGCGCCAGCAGCCAACCGAGCGGCTCCTACGAGCAGTACTTC
j_call: TRBJ1-4; d_call: NA; v_call: TRBV15; clone_size: NA; cdr3_aa: CATSRGLLDEKLFF; cdr3_nt: TGTGCCACCAGCAGAGGCCTGCTAGATGAAAAACTGTTTTTT
j_call: TRBJ1-1; d_call: NA; v_call: TRBV6-5; clone_size: NA; cdr3_aa: CASRESGTPPEAFF; cdr3_nt: TGTGCCAGCAGAGAATCCGGGACACCCCCAGAAGCTTTCTTT
j_call: TRBJ1-4; d_call: TRBD1; v_call: TRBV5-1; clone_size: NA; cdr3_aa: CASSLGTGQGGKLFF; cdr3_nt: TGCGCCAGCAGCTTGGGGACCGGACAGGGCGGAAAACTGTTTTTT
j_call: TRBJ2-5; d_call: NA; v_call: TRBV7-2; clone_size: NA; cdr3_aa: CASSLAVRETQYF; cdr3_nt: TGTGCCAGCAGCTTAGCCGTCCGGGAGACCCAGTACTTC
j_call: TRBJ2-2; d_call: NA; v_call: TRBV10-3; clone_size: NA; cdr3_aa: CAISGTGELFF; cdr3_nt: TGTGCCATCAGCGGCACCGGGGAGCTGTTTTTT
j_call: TRBJ2-4; d_call: NA; v_call: TRBV6-5; clone_size: NA; cdr3_aa: CASSYGALGKNIQYF; cdr3_nt: TGTGCCAGCAGTTACGGGGCGCTGGGCAAAAACATTCAGTACTTC
j_call: TRBJ2-7; d_call: TRBD1; v_call: TRBV5-4; clone_size: NA; cdr3_aa: CASSLVGTGGPLAGEQYF; cdr3_nt: TGTGCCAGCAGCTTGGTGGGGACAGGGGGCCCCCTGGCCGGCGAGCAGTACTTC
j_call: TRBJ1-4; d_call: TRBD1; v_call: TRBV13; clone_size: NA; cdr3_aa: CASSFILGQGIRATNEKLFF; cdr3_nt: TGTGCCAGCAGCTTTATTCTAGGACAGGGGATAAGGGCAACTAATGAAAAACTGTTTTTT
j_call: TRBJ1-5; d_call: NA; v_call: TRBV19; clone_size: NA; cdr3_aa: CASSIRAGHSNQPQHF; cdr3_nt: TGTGCCAGTAGTATCCGGGCAGGACATAGCAATCAGCCCCAGCATTTT
j_call: TRBJ1-1; d_call: NA; v_call: TRBV13; clone_size: few; cdr3_aa: CASSFGAENTEAFF; cdr3_nt: TGTGCCAGCAGCTTCGGTGCCGAGAACACTGAAGCTTTCTTT
j_call: TRBJ2-1; d_call: TRBD2; v_call: TRBV7-9; clone_size: once; cdr3_aa: CASSQVPTSAAKYNEQFF; cdr3_nt: TGTGCCAGCAGCCAAGTCCCCACTAGCGCCGCAAAATACAATGAGCAGTTCTTC
j_call: TRBJ2-1; d_call: TRBD2; v_call: TRBV11-2; clone_size: NA; cdr3_aa: CASSLDWREGRNEQFF; cdr3_nt: TGTGCCAGCAGCTTAGATTGGCGGGAGGGCCGAAACGAGCAGTTCTTC
j_call: TRBJ2-1; d_call: TRBD2; v_call: TRBV19; clone_size: NA; cdr3_aa: CASSVLAGGVDEQFF; cdr3_nt: TGTGCCAGTAGTGTACTAGCGGGAGGTGTGGATGAGCAGTTCTTC
j_call: TRBJ1-1; d_call: TRBD1; v_call: TRBV19; clone_size: NA; cdr3_aa: CASSPGQGNFEAFF; cdr3_nt: TGTGCCAGTAGCCCGGGACAGGGAAACTTTGAAGCTTTCTTT
j_call: TRBJ2-7; d_call: NA; v_call: TRBV11-3; clone_size: NA; cdr3_aa: CASSLEVGGEYEQYF; cdr3_nt: TGTGCCAGCAGCTTAGAAGTGGGCGGGGAGTACGAGCAGTACTTC
j_call: TRBJ1-2; d_call: NA; v_call: TRBV27; clone_size: NA; cdr3_aa: CASSFLTGYGYTF; cdr3_nt: TGTGCCAGCAGTTTTCTTACAGGCTATGGCTACACCTTC
j_call: TRBJ1-4; d_call: NA; v_call: TRBV28; clone_size: NA; cdr3_aa: CASSFEREFNEKLFF; cdr3_nt: TGTGCCAGCAGTTTTGAGAGGGAATTTAATGAAAAACTGTTTTTT
j_call: TRBJ2-7; d_call: TRBD2; v_call: TRBV10-3; clone_size: NA; cdr3_aa: CAISESVTSGRAGNEQYF; cdr3_nt: TGTGCCATCAGTGAGTCCGTTACTAGCGGGAGGGCGGGGAACGAGCAGTACTTC
j_call: TRBJ2-1; d_call: NA; v_call: TRBV4-1; clone_size: NA; cdr3_aa: CASSDGGNEQFF; cdr3_nt: TGCGCCAGCAGCGACGGGGGCAATGAGCAGTTCTTC
j_call: TRBJ1-1; d_call: TRBD1; v_call: TRBV4-3; clone_size: NA; cdr3_aa: CASSPEGQRPNTEAFF; cdr3_nt: TGCGCCAGCAGCCCAGAGGGACAGCGGCCGAACACTGAAGCTTTCTTT
j_call: TRBJ2-7; d_call: NA; v_call: TRBV2; clone_size: NA; cdr3_aa: CASSETVVYEQYF; cdr3_nt: TGTGCCAGCAGTGAAACGGTAGTCTACGAGCAGTACTTC
j_call: TRBJ2-2; d_call: NA; v_call: TRBV5-6; clone_size: NA; cdr3_aa: CASSLTRVNTGELFF; cdr3_nt: TGTGCCAGCAGCTTGACGCGGGTGAACACCGGGGAGCTGTTTTTT
j_call: TRBJ2-7; d_call: TRBD1; v_call: TRBV15; clone_size: NA; cdr3_aa: CATSSDRELYEQYF; cdr3_nt: TGTGCCACCAGCAGTGACAGGGAACTCTACGAGCAGTACTTC
j_call: TRBJ2-1; d_call: TRBD2; v_call: TRBV19; clone_size: NA; cdr3_aa: CASSSLKILGTSDEQFF; cdr3_nt: TGTGCCAGTAGCAGCCTAAAAATTCTCGGGACTAGTGATGAGCAGTTCTTC
j_call: TRBJ2-3; d_call: NA; v_call: TRBV9; clone_size: NA; cdr3_aa: CASSEKWGLFTDTQYF; cdr3_nt: TGTGCCAGCAGCGAAAAGTGGGGACTGTTCACAGATACGCAGTATTTT
j_call: TRBJ2-1; d_call: NA; v_call: TRBV7-8; clone_size: NA; cdr3_aa: CASSLWREHEQFF; cdr3_nt: TGTGCCAGCAGCCTCTGGAGGGAGCATGAGCAGTTCTTC
j_call: TRBJ1-4; d_call: NA; v_call: TRBV30; clone_size: NA; cdr3_aa: CAWSVWTREKLFF; cdr3_nt: TGTGCCTGGAGTGTATGGACAAGAGAAAAACTGTTTTTT
j_call: TRBJ2-7; d_call: TRBD1; v_call: TRBV7-9; clone_size: NA; cdr3_aa: CASSLGPGTGAPEQYF; cdr3_nt: TGTGCCAGCAGCTTAGGCCCCGGGACAGGGGCTCCCGAGCAGTACTTC
j_call: TRBJ2-7; d_call: NA; v_call: TRBV19; clone_size: NA; cdr3_aa: CASSGYGQSVEQYF; cdr3_nt: TGTGCCAGCAGTGGTTATGGACAGAGCGTTGAGCAGTACTTC
j_call: TRBJ1-1; d_call: NA; v_call: TRBV4-3; clone_size: NA; cdr3_aa: CASSLSASNTEAFF; cdr3_nt: TGCGCCAGCAGCCTTTCAGCGTCGAACACTGAAGCTTTCTTT